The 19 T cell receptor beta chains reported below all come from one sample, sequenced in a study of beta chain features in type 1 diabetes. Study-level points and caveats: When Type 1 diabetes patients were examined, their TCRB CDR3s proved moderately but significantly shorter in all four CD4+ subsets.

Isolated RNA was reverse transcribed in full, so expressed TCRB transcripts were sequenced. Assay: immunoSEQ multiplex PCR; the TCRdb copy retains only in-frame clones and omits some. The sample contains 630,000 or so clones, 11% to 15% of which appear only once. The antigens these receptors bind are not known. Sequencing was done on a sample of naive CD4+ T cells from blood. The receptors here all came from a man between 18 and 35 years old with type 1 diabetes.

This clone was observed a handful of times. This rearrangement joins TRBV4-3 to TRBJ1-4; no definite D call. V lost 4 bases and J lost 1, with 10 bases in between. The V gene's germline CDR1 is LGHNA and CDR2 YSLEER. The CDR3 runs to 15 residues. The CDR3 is CASSPLRGTNEKLFF. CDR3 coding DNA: TGCGCCAGCAGCCCTCTTAGAGGAACTAATGAAAAACTGTTTTTT.

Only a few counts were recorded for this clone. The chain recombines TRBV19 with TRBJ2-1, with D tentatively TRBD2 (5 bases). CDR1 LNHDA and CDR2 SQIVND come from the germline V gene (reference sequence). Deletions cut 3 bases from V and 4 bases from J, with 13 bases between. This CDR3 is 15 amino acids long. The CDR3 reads CASSMGGRTYNEQFF. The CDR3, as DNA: TGTGCCAGTAGTATGGGTGGGAGAACATACAATGAGCAGTTCTTC.

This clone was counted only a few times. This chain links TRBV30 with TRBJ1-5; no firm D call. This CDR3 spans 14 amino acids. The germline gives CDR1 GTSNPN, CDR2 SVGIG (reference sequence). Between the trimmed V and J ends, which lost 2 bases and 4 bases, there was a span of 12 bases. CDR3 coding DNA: TGTGCCTGGAGTACCGGCCTCCTTAATCAGCCCCAGCATTTT. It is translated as CAWSTGLLNQPQHF.

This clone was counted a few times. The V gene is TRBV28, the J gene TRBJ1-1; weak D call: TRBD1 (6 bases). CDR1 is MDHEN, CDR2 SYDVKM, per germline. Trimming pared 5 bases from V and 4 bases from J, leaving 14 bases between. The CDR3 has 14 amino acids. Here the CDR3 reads CASSVTGRSTEAFF. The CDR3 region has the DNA TGTGCCAGCAGTGTCACAGGGAGGAGCACTGAAGCTTTCTTT. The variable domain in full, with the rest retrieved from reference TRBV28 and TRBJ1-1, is DVKVTQSSRYLVKRTGEKVFLECVQDMDHENMFWYRQDPGLGLRLIYFSYDVKMKEKGDIPEGYSVSREKKERFSLILESASTNQTSMYLCASSVTGRSTEAFFGQGTRLTVV.

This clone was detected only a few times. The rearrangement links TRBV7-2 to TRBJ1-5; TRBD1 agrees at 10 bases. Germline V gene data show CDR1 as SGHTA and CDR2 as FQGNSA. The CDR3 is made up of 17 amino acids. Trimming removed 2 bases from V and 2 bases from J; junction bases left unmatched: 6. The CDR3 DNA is TGTGCCAGCAGCTTAAGGGCGGGGACAGGGGGCAATCAGCCCCAGCATTTT. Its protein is CASSLRAGTGGNQPQHF.

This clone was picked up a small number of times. The CDR3 sequence: CASSLVAGTGGLKAFF. The CDR3 DNA sequence: TGTGCCAGCAGCTTGGTCGCCGGGACAGGGGGCCTTAAAGCTTTCTTT. The chain has TRBV5-6 and TRBJ1-1; TRBD1 matches at 12 bases. V shed 0 bases and J 9 bases; nucleotides not matched to a gene: 9. Germline CDR1 and CDR2: SGHDT and YYEEEE. This CDR3 is 16 amino acids long.

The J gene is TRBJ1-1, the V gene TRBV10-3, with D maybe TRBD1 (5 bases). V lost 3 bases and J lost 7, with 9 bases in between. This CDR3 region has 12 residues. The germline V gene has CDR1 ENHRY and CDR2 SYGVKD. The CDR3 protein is CAISEGVNEAFF. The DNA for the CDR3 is TGTGCCATCAGTGAAGGGGTAAATGAAGCTTTCTTT.

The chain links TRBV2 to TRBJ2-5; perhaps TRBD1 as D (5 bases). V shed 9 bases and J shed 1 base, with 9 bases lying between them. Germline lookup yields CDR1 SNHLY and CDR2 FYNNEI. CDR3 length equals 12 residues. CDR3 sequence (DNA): TGTGCCAGGAGACAGACCCAAGAGACCCAGTACTTC. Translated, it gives CARRQTQETQYF.

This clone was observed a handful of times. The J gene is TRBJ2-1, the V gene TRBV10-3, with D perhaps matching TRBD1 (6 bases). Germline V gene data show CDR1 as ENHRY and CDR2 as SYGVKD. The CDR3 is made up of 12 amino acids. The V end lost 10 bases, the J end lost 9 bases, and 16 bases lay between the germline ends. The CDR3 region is CATNREGGEQFF. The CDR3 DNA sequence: TGTGCCACCAACAGGGAAGGCGGTGAGCAGTTCTTC.

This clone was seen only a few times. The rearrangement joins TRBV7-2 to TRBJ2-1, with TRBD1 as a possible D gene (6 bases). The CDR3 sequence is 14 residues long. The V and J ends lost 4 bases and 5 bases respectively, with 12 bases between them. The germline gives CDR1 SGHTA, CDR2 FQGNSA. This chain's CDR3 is CASSSRDRNNEQFF. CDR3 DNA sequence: TGTGCCAGCAGCTCCCGAGACAGGAACAATGAGCAGTTCTTC.

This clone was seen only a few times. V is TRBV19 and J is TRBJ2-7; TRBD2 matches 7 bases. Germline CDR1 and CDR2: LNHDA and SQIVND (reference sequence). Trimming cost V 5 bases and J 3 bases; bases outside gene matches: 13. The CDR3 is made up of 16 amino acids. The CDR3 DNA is TGTGCCAGTAGTCCACAATGGGAGGGCAGAGACTACGAGCAGTACTTC. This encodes CASSPQWEGRDYEQYF.

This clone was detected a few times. CDR3 nucleotides: TGCAGCGTCAACAGGGCGTTGGATGGCTACACCTTC. Translation gives CSVNRALDGYTF. The J gene is TRBJ1-2, the V gene TRBV29-1; possible D gene TRBD1, 6 bases. The CDR3 length is 12 residues. Per the germline V gene, CDR1 is SQVTM and CDR2 is ANQGSEA. Trimming removed 6 bases at V and 6 bases at J, with 14 bases between.

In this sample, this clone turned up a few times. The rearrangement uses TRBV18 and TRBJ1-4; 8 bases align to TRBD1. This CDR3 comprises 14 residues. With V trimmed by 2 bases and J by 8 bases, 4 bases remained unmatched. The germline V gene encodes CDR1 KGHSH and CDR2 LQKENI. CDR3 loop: CASSPGTGPEKLFF. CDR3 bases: TGTGCCAGCTCACCAGGGACAGGTCCGGAAAAACTGTTTTTT. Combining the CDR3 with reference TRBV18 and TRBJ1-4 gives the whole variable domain NAGVMQNPRHLVRRRGQEARLRCSPMKGHSHVYWYRQLPEEGLKFMVYLQKENIIDESGMPKERFSAEFPKEGPSILRIQQVVRGDSAAYFCASSPGTGPEKLFFGSGTQLSVL.

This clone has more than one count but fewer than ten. The DNA for the CDR3 is TGTGCCAGTACCACAGGGGGCTACACCTTC. It is translated as CASTTGGYTF. This chain uses TRBV6-6 with TRBJ1-2, with D possibly TRBD1 on 6 matching bases. The CDR3 runs 10 residues. The V gene lost 9 bases and the J gene lost 8 bases, with 10 bases spanning the gap. Germline lookup yields CDR1 MNHNY and CDR2 SVGAGI (reference sequence).

This CDR3 is CASSLAGSDTQYF. CDR3 nucleotides: TGTGCCAGCAGCTTAGCGGGATCAGATACGCAGTATTTT. The chain links TRBV11-2 to TRBJ2-3, with D perhaps TRBD2 (5 bases). CDR1 is SGHAT and CDR2 is FQNNGV in the germline V gene. V lost 1 base, J lost 4 bases, and 6 bases lay in between. This CDR3 is 13 amino acids long.

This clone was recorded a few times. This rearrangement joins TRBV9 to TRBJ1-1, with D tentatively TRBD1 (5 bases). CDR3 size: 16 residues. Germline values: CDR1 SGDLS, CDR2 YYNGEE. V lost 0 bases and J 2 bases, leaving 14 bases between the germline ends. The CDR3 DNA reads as TGTGCCAGCAGCGTAGACCCAGGGAGGGGCAACACTGAAGCTTTCTTT. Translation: CASSVDPGRGNTEAFF.

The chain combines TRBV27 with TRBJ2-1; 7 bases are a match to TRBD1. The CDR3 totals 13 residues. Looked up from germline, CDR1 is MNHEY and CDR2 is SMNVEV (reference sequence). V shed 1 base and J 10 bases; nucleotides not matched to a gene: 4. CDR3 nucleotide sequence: TGTGCCAGCAGTTTATTACAGGGGCACGAGCAGTTCTTC. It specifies CASSLLQGHEQFF.

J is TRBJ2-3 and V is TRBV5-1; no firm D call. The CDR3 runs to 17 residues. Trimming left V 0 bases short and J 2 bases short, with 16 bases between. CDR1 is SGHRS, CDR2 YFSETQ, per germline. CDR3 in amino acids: CASSLAGANPSTDTQYF. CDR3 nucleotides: TGCGCCAGCAGCTTGGCCGGAGCGAATCCCTCCACAGATACGCAGTATTTT.

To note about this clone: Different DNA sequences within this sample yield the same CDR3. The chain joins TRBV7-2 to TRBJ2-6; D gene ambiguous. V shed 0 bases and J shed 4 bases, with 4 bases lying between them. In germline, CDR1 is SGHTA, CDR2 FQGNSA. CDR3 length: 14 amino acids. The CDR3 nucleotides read TGTGCCAGCAGCTTAGCGGCGGGGGCCAACGTCCTGACTTTC. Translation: CASSLAAGANVLTF.